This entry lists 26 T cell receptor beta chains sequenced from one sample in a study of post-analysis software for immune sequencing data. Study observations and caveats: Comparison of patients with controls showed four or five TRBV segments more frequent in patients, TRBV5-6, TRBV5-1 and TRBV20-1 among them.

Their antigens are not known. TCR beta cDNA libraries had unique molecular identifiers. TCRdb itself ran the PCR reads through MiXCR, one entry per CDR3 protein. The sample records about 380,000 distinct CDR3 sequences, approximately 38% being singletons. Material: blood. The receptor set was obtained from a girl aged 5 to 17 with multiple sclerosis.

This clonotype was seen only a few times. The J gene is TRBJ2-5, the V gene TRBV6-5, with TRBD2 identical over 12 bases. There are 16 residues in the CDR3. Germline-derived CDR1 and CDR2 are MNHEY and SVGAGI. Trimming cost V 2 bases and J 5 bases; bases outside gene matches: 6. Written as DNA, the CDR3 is TGTGCCAGCAGTTACGCTAGCGGGGGGGCCGGTGAGACCCAGTACTTC. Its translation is CASSYASGGAGETQYF.

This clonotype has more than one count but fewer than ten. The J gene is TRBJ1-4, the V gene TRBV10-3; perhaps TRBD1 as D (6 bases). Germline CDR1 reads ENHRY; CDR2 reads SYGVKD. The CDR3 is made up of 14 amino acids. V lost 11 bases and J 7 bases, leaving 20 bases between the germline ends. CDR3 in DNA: TGTGCCTCCGGGGGGGGCCCGAGGGGTGAAAAACTGTTTTTT. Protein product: CASGGGPRGEKLFF.

This CDR3 reads CASSRGTGANQPQHF. The CDR3, as DNA: TGTGCCAGCAGCCGGGGAACAGGGGCTAATCAGCCCCAGCATTTT. The gene calls are TRBV7-9 and TRBJ1-5, with 7 bases identical to TRBD1. Germline V gene data show CDR1 as SEHNR and CDR2 as FQNEAQ (reference sequence). The CDR3 loop spans 15 amino acids. The V segment lost 5 bases and the J segment 4 bases; nucleotides outside the gene matches: 8.

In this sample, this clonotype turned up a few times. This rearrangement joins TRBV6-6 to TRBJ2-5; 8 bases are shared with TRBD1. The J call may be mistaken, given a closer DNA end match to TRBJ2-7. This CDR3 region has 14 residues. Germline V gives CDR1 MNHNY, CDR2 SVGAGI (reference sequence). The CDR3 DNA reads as TGTGCCAGCAACGAGGACAGGGAAAGGGACGAGCAGTACTTC. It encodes CASNEDRERDEQYF.

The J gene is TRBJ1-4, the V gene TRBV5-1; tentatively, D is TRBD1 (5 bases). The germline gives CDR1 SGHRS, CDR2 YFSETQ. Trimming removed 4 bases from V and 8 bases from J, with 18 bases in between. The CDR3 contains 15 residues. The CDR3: CASSRGTTLREKLFF. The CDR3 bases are TGCGCCAGCAGCCGGGGGACTACTTTGCGGGAAAAACTGTTTTTT.

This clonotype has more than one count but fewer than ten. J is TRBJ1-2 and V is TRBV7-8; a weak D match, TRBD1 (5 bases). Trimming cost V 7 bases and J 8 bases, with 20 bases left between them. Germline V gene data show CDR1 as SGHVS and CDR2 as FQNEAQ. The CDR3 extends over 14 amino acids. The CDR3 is CASTPLGAGQGYTF. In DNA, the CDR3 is TGTGCCAGCACCCCTTTAGGGGCAGGGCAAGGCTACACCTTC.

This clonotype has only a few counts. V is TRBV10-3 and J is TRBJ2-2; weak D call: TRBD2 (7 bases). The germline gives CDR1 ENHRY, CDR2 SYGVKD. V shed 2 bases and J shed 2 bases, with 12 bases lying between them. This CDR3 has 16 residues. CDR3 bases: TGTGCCATCAGTGAGGGTCCGGGGGGCAACACCGGGGAGCTGTTTTTT. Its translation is CAISEGPGGNTGELFF.

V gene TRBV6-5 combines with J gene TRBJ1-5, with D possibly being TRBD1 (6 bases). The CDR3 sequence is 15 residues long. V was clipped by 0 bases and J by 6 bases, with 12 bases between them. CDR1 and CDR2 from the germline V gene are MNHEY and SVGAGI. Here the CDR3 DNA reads TGTGCCAGCAGTTACTCGAACAGGGACGGTCAGCCCCAGCATTTT. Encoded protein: CASSYSNRDGQPQHF.

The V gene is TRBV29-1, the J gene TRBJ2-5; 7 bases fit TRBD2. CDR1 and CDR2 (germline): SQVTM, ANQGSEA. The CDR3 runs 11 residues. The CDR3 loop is CGGGREETQYF. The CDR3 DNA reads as TGCGGGGGGGGTCGGGAAGAGACCCAGTACTTC.

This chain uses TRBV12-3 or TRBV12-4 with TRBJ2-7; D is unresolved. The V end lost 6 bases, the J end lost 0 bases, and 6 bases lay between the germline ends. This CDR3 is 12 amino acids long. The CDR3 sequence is CASRFSSYEQYF. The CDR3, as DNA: TGTGCCAGCAGATTTAGCTCCTACGAGCAGTACTTC.

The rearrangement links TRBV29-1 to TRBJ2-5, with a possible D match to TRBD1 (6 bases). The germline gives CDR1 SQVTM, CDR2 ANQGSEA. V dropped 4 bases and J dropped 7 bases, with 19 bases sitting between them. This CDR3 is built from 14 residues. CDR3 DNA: TGCAGCGTTGGAGGACAGCCCGATGGGAGGACCCAGTACTTC. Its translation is CSVGGQPDGRTQYF.

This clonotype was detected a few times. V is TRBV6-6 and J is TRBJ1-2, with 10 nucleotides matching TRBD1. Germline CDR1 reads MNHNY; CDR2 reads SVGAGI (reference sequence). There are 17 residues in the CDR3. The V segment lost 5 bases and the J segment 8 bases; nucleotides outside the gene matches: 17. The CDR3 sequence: CASSPDRGRRPGGGYTF. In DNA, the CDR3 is TGTGCCAGCAGTCCCGACAGGGGGCGCAGGCCCGGGGGGGGCTACACCTTC.

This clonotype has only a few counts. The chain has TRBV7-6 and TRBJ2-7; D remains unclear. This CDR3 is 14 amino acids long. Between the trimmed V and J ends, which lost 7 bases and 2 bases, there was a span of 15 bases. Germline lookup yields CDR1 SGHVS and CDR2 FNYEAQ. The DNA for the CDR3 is TGTGCCAGCACCCCTCTAGGGATTCCCTACGAGCAGTACTTC. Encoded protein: CASTPLGIPYEQYF. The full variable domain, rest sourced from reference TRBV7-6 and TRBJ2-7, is GAGVSQSPRYKVTKRGQDVALRCDPISGHVSLYWYRQALGQGPEFLTYFNYEAQQDKSGLPNDRFSAERPEGSISTLTIQRTEQRDSAMYRCASTPLGIPYEQYFGPGTRLTVT.

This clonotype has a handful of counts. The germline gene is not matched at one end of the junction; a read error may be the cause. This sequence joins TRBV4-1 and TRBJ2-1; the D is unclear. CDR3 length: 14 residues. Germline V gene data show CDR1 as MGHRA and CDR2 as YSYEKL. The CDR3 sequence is CASNQDYERDEQFF. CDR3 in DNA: TGCGCCAGCAACCAAGATTATGAACGAGATGAGCAGTTCTTC.

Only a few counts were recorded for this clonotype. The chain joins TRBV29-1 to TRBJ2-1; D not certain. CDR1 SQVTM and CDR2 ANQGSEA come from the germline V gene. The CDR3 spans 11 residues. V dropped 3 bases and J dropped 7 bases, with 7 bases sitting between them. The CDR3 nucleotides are TGCAGCGTTGATCTGGCGAATGAGCAGTTCTTC. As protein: CSVDLANEQFF.

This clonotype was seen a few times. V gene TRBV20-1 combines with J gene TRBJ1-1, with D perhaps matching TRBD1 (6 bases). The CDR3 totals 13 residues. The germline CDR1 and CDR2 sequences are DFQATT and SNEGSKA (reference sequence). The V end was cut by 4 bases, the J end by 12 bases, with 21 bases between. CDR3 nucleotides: TGCAGTGCTATTCGACCCTGGGAGAGGGGGACTTTCTTT. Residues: CSAIRPWERGTFF.

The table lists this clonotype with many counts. The CDR3 sequence is CASSPLSSYEQYF. The CDR3 DNA is TGCGCCAGCAGCCCTCTTAGCTCCTACGAGCAGTACTTC. V gene TRBV4-1 combines with J gene TRBJ2-7; D is uncertain. The CDR3 loop spans 13 amino acids. Germline V CDR1 and CDR2: MGHRA, YSYEKL. V lost 4 bases to trimming and J lost 0 bases, with 7 bases between them.

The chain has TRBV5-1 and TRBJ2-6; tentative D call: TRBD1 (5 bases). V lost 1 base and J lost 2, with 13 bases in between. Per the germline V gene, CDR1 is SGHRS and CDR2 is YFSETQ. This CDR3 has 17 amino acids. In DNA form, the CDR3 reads TGCGCCAGCAGCTTGAGGCAGGGTACCGCTGGGGCCAACGTCCTGACTTTC. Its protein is CASSLRQGTAGANVLTF.

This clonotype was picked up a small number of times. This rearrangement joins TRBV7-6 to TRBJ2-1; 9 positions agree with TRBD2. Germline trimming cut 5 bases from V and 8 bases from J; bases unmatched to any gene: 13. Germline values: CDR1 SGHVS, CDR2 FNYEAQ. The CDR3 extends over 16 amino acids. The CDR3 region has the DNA TGTGCCAGCAGCCCTACTGCGGGGGGGCCAGGGGATGAGCAGTTCTTC. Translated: CASSPTAGGPGDEQFF.

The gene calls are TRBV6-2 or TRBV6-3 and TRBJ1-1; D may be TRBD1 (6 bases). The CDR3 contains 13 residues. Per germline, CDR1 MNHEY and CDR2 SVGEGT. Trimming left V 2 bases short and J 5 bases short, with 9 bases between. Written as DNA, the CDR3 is TGTGCCAGCAGTTACCAGACAGGAACTGAAGCTTTCTTT. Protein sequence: CASSYQTGTEAFF.

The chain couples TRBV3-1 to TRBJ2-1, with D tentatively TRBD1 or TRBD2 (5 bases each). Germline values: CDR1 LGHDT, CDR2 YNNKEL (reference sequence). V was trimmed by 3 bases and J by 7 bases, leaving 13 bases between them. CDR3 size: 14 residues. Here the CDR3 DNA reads TGTGCCAGCAGCCAGGGGAGTAGGGGTAATGAGCAGTTCTTC. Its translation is CASSQGSRGNEQFF.

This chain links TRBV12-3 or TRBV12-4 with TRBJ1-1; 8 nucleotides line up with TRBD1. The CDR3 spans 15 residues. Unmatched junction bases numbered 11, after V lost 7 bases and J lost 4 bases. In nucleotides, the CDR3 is TGTGCCAGCATCTTAAGGGGGACAGGTGGCACTGAAGCTTTCTTT. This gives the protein CASILRGTGGTEAFF.

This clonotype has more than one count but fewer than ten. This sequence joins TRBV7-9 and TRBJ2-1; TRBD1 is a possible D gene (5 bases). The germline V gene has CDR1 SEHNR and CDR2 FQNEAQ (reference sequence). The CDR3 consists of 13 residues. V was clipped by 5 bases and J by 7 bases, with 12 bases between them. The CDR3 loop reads CASSLSGLNEQFF. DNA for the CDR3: TGTGCCAGCAGCCTTTCAGGGTTGAATGAGCAGTTCTTC.

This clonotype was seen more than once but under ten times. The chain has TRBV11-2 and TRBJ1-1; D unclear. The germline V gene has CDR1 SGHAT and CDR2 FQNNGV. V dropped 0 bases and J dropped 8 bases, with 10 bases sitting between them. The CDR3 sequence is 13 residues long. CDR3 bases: TGTGCCAGCAGCTTAGAGGGTCCAGGCGAAGCTTTCTTT. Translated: CASSLEGPGEAFF.

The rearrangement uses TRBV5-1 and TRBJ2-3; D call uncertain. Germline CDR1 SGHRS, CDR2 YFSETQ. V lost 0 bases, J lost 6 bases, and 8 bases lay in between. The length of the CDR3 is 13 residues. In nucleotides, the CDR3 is TGCGCCAGCAGCTTGGCTGTGGTCGATACGCAGTATTTT. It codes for CASSLAVVDTQYF.

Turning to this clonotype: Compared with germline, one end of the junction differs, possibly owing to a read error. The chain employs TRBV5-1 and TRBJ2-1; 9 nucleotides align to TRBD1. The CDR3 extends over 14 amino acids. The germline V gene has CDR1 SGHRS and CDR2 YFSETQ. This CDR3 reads CAGSPGQGRNEQFF. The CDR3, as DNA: TGCGCCGGCAGCCCGGGACAGGGTAGGAATGAGCAGTTCTTC.